This TCR beta chain was recorded in a study of CD8+ T cells in alopecia areata (dated by TCRdb to 2016 to 2019). About the full investigation: The treated patients, all with moderate-to-severe alopecia areata, were enrolled in an open-label pilot trial of oral tofacitinib given at 5 to 10 mg twice daily. TCRbeta CDR3 regions were amplified by immunoSEQ multiplex PCR using 35 Vbeta forward and 13 Jbeta reverse primers. Disease severity in treated patients was measured with the SALT score, which quantifies the percentage of affected scalp surface area. To study T cell clonal expansion in alopecia areata, the researchers applied high-throughput TCRbeta sequencing to both the C3H/HeJ mouse model and human patients. RNA was obtained with the PAXgene miRNA kit for fixed scalp, the miRNeasy kit for PBMCs, and the RNeasy kit for mouse skin. Patients on tofacitinib were biopsied at baseline and after 4 and 24 weeks of treatment, and several of the patients also had a later scalp biopsy. Patients stayed on tofacitinib for 6 to 18 months and then had 6 months of follow-up off drug so that delayed response and recurrence could be assessed. Scalp clonality was compared among normal scalp (n=4), patchy alopecia areata scalp (n=8), and alopecia totalis/universalis scalp (n=8). Human TCRbeta sequencing covered scalp tissue and sorted CD4+ and CD8+ peripheral blood T cells from patchy and totalis/universalis alopecia areata patients and healthy controls.

Turning to this clone: What this receptor recognizes is not known. Base-call qualities are not available, and no considerably larger clone is one nucleotide away.

V gives up 2 bases and J gives up 1 base, and the segment between their germline ends measures 12 bases. Its CDR3 holds 16 amino acids, cysteine through phenylalanine. Only the CDR3 portion is preserved as DNA: 48 bases, with reading frame beginning at the first base. In the germline V gene (reference sequence), CDR1 corresponds to MNHEY and CDR2 to SMNVEV. In light of the paper, this sample's time point label describes: roughly 24 weeks on oral tofacitinib. The treatment or condition label corresponds to: oral pan-JAK inhibitor, 5-10 mg twice daily. Lesional scalp punch biopsies and peripheral blood were collected from alopecia areata patients. PBMCs were isolated by density centrifugation and stained for CD3, CD4 and CD8, and CD4+ and CD8+ T cells were sorted on a FACSAria. Results the study describes overall, beyond this receptor: Compared with normal scalp, lesional scalp, particularly in alopecia totalis/universalis, had higher clonality and more expanded CD8+ clones, which suggests antigenic drive. Shared TCR sequences between patients were less evident than in mice, which may be partly attributable to HLA diversity in the patient population. Many expanded lesional clones persisted in scalp and blood during tofacitinib treatment, which may partly explain relapse after stopping treatment. Unlike mouse skin, which is dominated by gammadelta T cells, normal human skin has resident alphabeta T cells that are also sequenced, and this complicates analysis of the scalp TCR repertoire. Tofacitinib significantly decreased scalp clonality and the number of expanded CD8+ clones among the top 100 scalp clones. The treated cohort was small, with a single nonresponder, so links between baseline CD8+ expansion and response need larger studies.

Library construction relied on the immunoSEQ multiplex PCR assay. To provide template for TCR sequencing, every sample had RNA extracted and reverse transcribed into cDNA. SuperScript III was used for first-strand cDNA synthesis, primed with a 2:1 mix of oligo-dT and random hexamers. Amplification bias was assessed with a synthetic immune receptor repertoire, and residual bias was removed computationally. In the paper's pipeline: Raw reads were preprocessed for error removal, and CDR3 was defined according to IMGT conventions as running from the conserved cysteine to phenylalanine. Clonality was calculated as 1 minus Shannon entropy normalized by log2 of the number of productive unique TCRs. Whether scalp clones were CD4 or CD8 was inferred by matching scalp TCRbeta sequences against CD4 and CD8 repertoires sorted from blood. TCRdb carries this immuneACCESS record with in-frame sequences only. Its versions omit some clonotypes, under half of them owing to an unresolved V gene in the studies checked, with the rest unexplained. That table is the source of V, J and clone size, and D and trimming were worked out from the DNA. The sample table holds some 110,000 clones, of which around 50% were seen once. Less than 15% of the sample belongs to the ten largest clones.

The sample here was CD8+ T cells sorted from blood, taken at week 24, from a patient treated with tofacitinib. The rearranged segments are TRBV27 and TRBJ1-5, with no confidently assigned D gene. The receptor was isolated from a human donor with alopecia areata. The CDR3 in this case is CASSLVPGWSNQPQHF. At the DNA level, the sequence is TGTGCCAGCAGTTTAGTTCCGGGTTGGAGCAATCAGCCCCAGCATTTT.